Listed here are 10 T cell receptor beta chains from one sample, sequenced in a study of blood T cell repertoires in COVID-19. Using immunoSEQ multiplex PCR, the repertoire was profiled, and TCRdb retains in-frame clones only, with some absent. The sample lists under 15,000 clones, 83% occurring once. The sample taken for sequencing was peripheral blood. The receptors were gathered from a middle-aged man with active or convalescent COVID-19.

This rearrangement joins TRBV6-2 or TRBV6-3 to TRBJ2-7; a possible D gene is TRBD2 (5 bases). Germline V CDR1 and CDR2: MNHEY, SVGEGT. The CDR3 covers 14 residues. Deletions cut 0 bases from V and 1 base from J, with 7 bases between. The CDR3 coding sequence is TGTGCCAGCAGTTACTCGTCGGGATCCTACGAGCAGTACTTC. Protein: CASSYSSGSYEQYF.

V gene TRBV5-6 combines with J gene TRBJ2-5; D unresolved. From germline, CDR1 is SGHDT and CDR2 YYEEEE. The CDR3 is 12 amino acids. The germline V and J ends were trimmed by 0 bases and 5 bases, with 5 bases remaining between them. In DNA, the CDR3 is TGTGCCAGCAGCTTGGTGGCTGAGACCCAGTACTTC. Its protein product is CASSLVAETQYF.

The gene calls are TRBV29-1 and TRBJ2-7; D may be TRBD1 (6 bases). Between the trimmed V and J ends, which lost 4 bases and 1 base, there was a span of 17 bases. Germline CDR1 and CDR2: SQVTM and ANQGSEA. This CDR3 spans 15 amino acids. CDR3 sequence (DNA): TGCAGCGTTGGACTCCAGGGGCTGCCTTCCTACGAGCAGTACTTC. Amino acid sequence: CSVGLQGLPSYEQYF.

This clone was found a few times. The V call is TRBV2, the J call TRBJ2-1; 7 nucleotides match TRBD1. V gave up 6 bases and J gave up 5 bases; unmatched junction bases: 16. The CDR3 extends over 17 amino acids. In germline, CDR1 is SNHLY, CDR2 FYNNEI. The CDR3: CASSDPADRPSDNEQFF. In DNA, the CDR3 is TGTGCCAGCAGCGATCCTGCGGACAGGCCTTCGGACAATGAGCAGTTCTTC.

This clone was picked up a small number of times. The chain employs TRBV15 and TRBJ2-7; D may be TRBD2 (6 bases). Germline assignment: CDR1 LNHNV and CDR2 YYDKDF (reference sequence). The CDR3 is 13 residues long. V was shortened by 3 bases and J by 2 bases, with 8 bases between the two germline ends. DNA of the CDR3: TGTGCCACCAGCAGCGGGAGCACCTACGAGCAGTACTTC. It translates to CATSSGSTYEQYF.

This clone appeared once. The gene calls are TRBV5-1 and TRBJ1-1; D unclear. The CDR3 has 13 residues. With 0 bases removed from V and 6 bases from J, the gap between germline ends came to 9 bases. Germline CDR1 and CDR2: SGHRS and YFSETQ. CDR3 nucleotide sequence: TGCGCCAGCAGCTTGGAGGAGGGTGCTGAAGCTTTCTTT. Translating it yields CASSLEEGAEAFF.

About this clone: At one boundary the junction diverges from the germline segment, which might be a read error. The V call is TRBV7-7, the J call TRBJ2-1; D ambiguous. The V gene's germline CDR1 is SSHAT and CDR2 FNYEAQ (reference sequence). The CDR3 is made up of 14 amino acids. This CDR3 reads CASSPGIDFNEQFF. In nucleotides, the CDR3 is TGTGCTAGCAGCCCGGGTATAGACTTCAATGAGCAGTTCTTC.

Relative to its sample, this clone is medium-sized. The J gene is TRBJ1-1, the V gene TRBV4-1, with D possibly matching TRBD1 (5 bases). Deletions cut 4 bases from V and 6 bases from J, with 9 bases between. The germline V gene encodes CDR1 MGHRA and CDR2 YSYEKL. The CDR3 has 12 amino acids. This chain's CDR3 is CASSRTGSEAFF. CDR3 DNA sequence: TGCGCCAGCAGCCGAACAGGATCTGAAGCTTTCTTT.

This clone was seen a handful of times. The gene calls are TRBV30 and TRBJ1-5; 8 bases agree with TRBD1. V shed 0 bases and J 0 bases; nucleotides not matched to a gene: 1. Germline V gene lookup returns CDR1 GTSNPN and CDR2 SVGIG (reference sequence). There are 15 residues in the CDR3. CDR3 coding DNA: TGTGCCTGGAGTGTGGGACAGGCTAGCAATCAGCCCCAGCATTTT. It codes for CAWSVGQASNQPQHF.

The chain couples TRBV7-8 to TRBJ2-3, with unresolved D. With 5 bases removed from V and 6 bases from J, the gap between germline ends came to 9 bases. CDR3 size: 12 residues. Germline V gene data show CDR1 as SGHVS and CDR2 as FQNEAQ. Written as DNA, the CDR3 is TGTGCCAGCAGCCCCAGTTTTGATACGCAGTATTTT. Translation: CASSPSFDTQYF. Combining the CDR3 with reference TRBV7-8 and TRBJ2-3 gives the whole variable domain GAGVSQSPRYKVAKRGQDVALRCDPISGHVSLFWYQQALGQGPEFLTYFQNEAQLDKSGLPSDRFFAERPEGSVSTLKIQRTQQEDSAVYLCASSPSFDTQYFGPGTRLTVL.